This T cell receptor beta chain was identified during a study of glioma-infiltrating T cells after dendritic cell vaccination. Across the study: Dendritic cell vaccination trial patients had either newly diagnosed or recurrent glioblastoma. Autologous tumor lysate was loaded overnight onto monocyte-derived dendritic cells grown approximately 7 days with IL-4 and GM-CSF.

Amplification used 60 V beta primers and 13 J beta primers. Profiled with immunoSEQ multiplex PCR; TCRdb holds only in-frame clones, not every one. The table has under 130,000 clones, 80% to 90% seen once. No glioblastoma patient carried an isocitrate dehydrogenase mutation. This specimen consisted of blood, obtained before dendritic cell vaccination. This TCR came from a human donor with glioblastoma.

The CDR3 coding sequence is TGTGCCTGGAGTACGCCGGGACAAGCCTACGAGCAGTACTTC. Protein sequence: CAWSTPGQAYEQYF. The V and J genes are TRBV30 and TRBJ2-7; D is perhaps TRBD1 (6 bases). Per germline, CDR1 GTSNPN and CDR2 SVGIG (reference sequence). The CDR3 runs to 14 residues. Trimming took 2 bases from V and 2 from J, leaving 13 bases between them.